The 23 T cell receptor beta chains in this list originate from one sample, sequenced in a study of blood T cell repertoires in COVID-19. Only in-frame clones appear in the TCRdb table, and some are missing; sequencing was by immunoSEQ multiplex PCR. The sample has about 170,000 clones, roughly nine tenths seen once. The sequencing input was peripheral blood. These receptors all stem from a woman aged 55-75 years with COVID-19, enrolled during active disease.

The V call is TRBV5-5, the J call TRBJ2-2; 10 nucleotides line up with TRBD1. Germline CDR1 SGHKS, CDR2 YYEKEE (reference sequence). This CDR3 spans 16 amino acids. The V segment lost 4 bases and the J segment 2 bases; nucleotides outside the gene matches: 5. The CDR3 protein is CASSTRTGGNTGELFF. CDR3 DNA sequence: TGTGCCAGCAGCACACGGACAGGGGGAAACACCGGGGAGCTGTTTTTT.

The chain couples TRBV11-3 to TRBJ2-1; 7 bases map to TRBD2. The CDR3 has 14 amino acids. Trimming took 0 bases from V and 9 from J; bases not matched to a gene: 5. Germline assignment: CDR1 SGHNT and CDR2 YENEEA. In DNA, the CDR3 is TGTGCCAGCAGCTTAGAAGCTATAGCGGGTGAGCAGTTCTTC. Its protein product is CASSLEAIAGEQFF.

V and J are TRBV7-2 and TRBJ2-1, with 7 bases identical to TRBD2. The CDR3 has 15 residues. After removal of 7 bases from V and 0 bases from J, the junction contained 6 bases not matched to a gene. Germline V CDR1 and CDR2: SGHTA, FQGNSA. CDR3 residues: CASNPSGASYNEQFF. As DNA, the CDR3 is TGTGCCAGCAACCCTAGCGGAGCCTCCTACAATGAGCAGTTCTTC.

The gene calls are TRBV6-4 and TRBJ2-3; possible D gene TRBD2, 5 bases. Between the trimmed V and J ends, which lost 4 bases and 0 bases, there was a span of 8 bases. Per germline, CDR1 MRHNA and CDR2 SNTAGT. This CDR3 spans 14 amino acids. CDR3 region: CASSAAASTDTQYF. DNA of the CDR3: TGTGCCAGCAGTGCAGCGGCTAGCACAGATACGCAGTATTTT.

The gene calls are TRBV4-3 and TRBJ2-7, with D perhaps matching TRBD2 (6 bases). Germline-derived CDR1 and CDR2 are LGHNA and YSLEER. Deletions cut 1 base from V and 6 bases from J, with 19 bases between. This CDR3 comprises 16 residues. The CDR3 bases are TGCGCCAGCAGCCAAGCGTTTCCTTACGGGGGTGGCGAGCAGTACTTC. Encoded protein: CASSQAFPYGGGEQYF.

This clone was counted once. The J gene is TRBJ1-4, the V gene TRBV19, with unresolved D. This CDR3 comprises 14 residues. Germline V gene lookup returns CDR1 LNHDA and CDR2 SQIVND (reference sequence). The ends were cut back, 5 bases at V and 12 bases at J, with 19 bases in the middle. The CDR3 region is CASSFPGVAVQLFF. The CDR3 nucleotides read TGTGCCAGTAGTTTCCCCGGGGTTGCGGTGCAACTGTTTTTT.

This clone was recorded many times. In nucleotides, the CDR3 is TGTGCCAGCAGGGCCTCCGGGATGGGATTAGGTGAAAAACTGTTTTTT. Translated, it gives CASRASGMGLGEKLFF. J is TRBJ1-4 and V is TRBV2; D is unclear. The CDR3 contains 16 residues. Trimming took 6 bases from V and 7 from J, leaving 21 bases between them. Per germline, CDR1 SNHLY and CDR2 FYNNEI.

The V call is TRBV6-5, the J call TRBJ2-2, with D perhaps TRBD2 (5 bases). With 6 bases removed from V and 6 bases from J, the gap between germline ends came to 17 bases. The V gene's germline CDR1 is MNHEY and CDR2 SVGAGI. This CDR3 spans 15 amino acids. The CDR3 loop reads CASSQGLAGAGELFF. CDR3 nucleotides: TGTGCCAGCAGCCAAGGACTGGCCGGGGCCGGGGAGCTGTTTTTT.

The chain links TRBV7-5 to TRBJ1-6. TRBV7-5 is noted as a pseudogene. This CDR3 is built from 14 residues. CDR3 nucleotide sequence: TGTGCCAGAAGTCGAGCTCGAGGGAGATTTTTGCTCCACTTT. It codes for CARSRARGRFLLHF.

This chain uses TRBV27 with TRBJ2-3; D perhaps matches TRBD1 (6 bases). The CDR3 is 14 amino acids. V was pared by 5 bases and J by 6 bases, with 15 bases between. In germline, CDR1 is MNHEY, CDR2 SMNVEV (reference sequence). The CDR3 region is CASSPPTGWDTQYF. CDR3 in DNA: TGTGCCAGCAGTCCCCCGACAGGTTGGGATACGCAGTATTTT.

This clone has more than one count but fewer than ten. The J gene is TRBJ2-7, the V gene TRBV10-3, with D possibly matching TRBD1 (6 bases). V was pared by 5 bases and J by 3 bases, with 14 bases between. The germline gives CDR1 ENHRY, CDR2 SYGVKD. This CDR3 has 14 residues. The CDR3 DNA reads TGTGCCATCAGTAACAGGGAAAAAGGCTACGAGCAGTACTTC. Its translation: CAISNREKGYEQYF.

V usage is TRBV15 and J usage is TRBJ2-5; D possibly corresponds to TRBD1 (6 bases). Looked up from germline, CDR1 is LNHNV and CDR2 is YYDKDF (reference sequence). The germline V and J ends were trimmed by 3 bases and 4 bases, with 18 bases remaining between them. The CDR3 totals 16 residues. The CDR3 loop is CATSRGRTGRRETQYF. CDR3 nucleotides: TGTGCCACCAGCAGGGGTAGAACAGGGCGGCGAGAGACCCAGTACTTC.

This sequence joins TRBV7-9 and TRBJ2-7, with TRBD1 matching 7 bases. This CDR3 has 15 amino acids. The V gene end was trimmed by 5 bases and the J gene end by 5 bases; junction bases not matched to a gene: 12. From germline, CDR1 is SEHNR and CDR2 FQNEAQ (reference sequence). The DNA for the CDR3 is TGTGCCAGCAGCAAAATGACAGGGAAAATTGACGAGCAGTACTTC. This sequence encodes CASSKMTGKIDEQYF.

The J gene is TRBJ2-7, the V gene TRBV5-6, with 9 bases matching TRBD1. Germline V gene lookup returns CDR1 SGHDT and CDR2 YYEEEE. Trimming took 4 bases from V and 2 from J; bases not matched to a gene: 7. The CDR3 covers 15 residues. The CDR3 coding sequence is TGTGCCAGCAGCCCTGGGACAGGGATTCCCTACGAGCAGTACTTC. Its protein product is CASSPGTGIPYEQYF.

The chain combines TRBV19 with TRBJ2-3; 7 bases align to TRBD1. This CDR3 spans 15 amino acids. Germline assignment: CDR1 LNHDA and CDR2 SQIVND (reference sequence). Trimming removed 5 bases from V and 1 base from J; junction bases left unmatched: 6. CDR3 DNA sequence: TGTGCCAGTAGTGTTACAGGGGCCGGCACAGATACGCAGTATTTT. Its protein is CASSVTGAGTDTQYF.

This clone was detected once. This chain connects TRBV27 to TRBJ2-5; TRBD2 is a possible D gene (5 bases). The V gene lost 3 bases and the J gene lost 4 bases, with 9 bases spanning the gap. Germline V gene lookup returns CDR1 MNHEY and CDR2 SMNVEV (reference sequence). The CDR3 covers 13 residues. The CDR3 DNA reads as TGTGCCAGCAGTTTTGCGGGTCTAGAGACCCAGTACTTC. Protein: CASSFAGLETQYF.

V and J are TRBV11-3 and TRBJ2-2, with TRBD2 identical over 9 bases. Germline loops: CDR1 SGHNT, CDR2 YENEEA. V shed 5 bases, J shed 4 bases, and the junction held 11 bases outside the gene matches. The CDR3 is made up of 17 amino acids. In nucleotides, the CDR3 is TGTGCCAGCAGCCTAACCCTTAGCGGGAGTGGCACCGGGGAGCTGTTTTTT. Encoded protein: CASSLTLSGSGTGELFF.

The chain has TRBV19 and TRBJ2-1; 7 bases map to TRBD2. J lost 2 bases, V lost 6 bases, and 10 bases had no gene match. Per germline, CDR1 LNHDA and CDR2 SQIVND (reference sequence). The CDR3 is 16 amino acids. This chain's CDR3 is CASRLGGSPPYNEQFF. As DNA, the CDR3 is TGTGCCAGTAGACTAGGCGGGAGTCCCCCCTACAATGAGCAGTTCTTC. Full variable domain (missing parts from reference TRBV19 and TRBJ2-1): DGGITQSPKYLFRKEGQNVTLSCEQNLNHDAMYWYRQDPGQGLRLIYYSQIVNDFQKGDIAEGYSVSREKKESFPLTVTSAQKNPTAFYLCASRLGGSPPYNEQFFGPGTRLTVL.

The chain uses TRBV13 and TRBJ2-6, with 12 nucleotides matching TRBD1. CDR3 length: 19 amino acids. V was pared by 4 bases and J by 1 base, with 8 bases of the junction left unmatched. The germline CDR1 and CDR2 sequences are PRHDT and FYEKMQ (reference sequence). The CDR3 loop reads CASSSAEGQGASGANVLTF. DNA for the CDR3: TGTGCCAGCAGCTCGGCCGAGGGACAGGGGGCTTCTGGGGCCAACGTCCTGACTTTC.

This rearrangement joins TRBV6-5 to TRBJ2-7, with 10 bases identical to TRBD2. V shed 1 base, J shed 0 bases, and the junction held 0 bases outside the gene matches. The V gene's germline CDR1 is MNHEY and CDR2 SVGAGI. The length of the CDR3 is 15 residues. The CDR3 bases are TGTGCCAGCAGTTACTGGACTAGCGGCTCCTACGAGCAGTACTTC. It specifies CASSYWTSGSYEQYF.

The chain carries TRBV19 and TRBJ1-6, with D tentatively TRBD1 (6 bases). V was pared by 6 bases and J by 5 bases, with 17 bases between. The CDR3 is 16 amino acids. The V gene's germline CDR1 is LNHDA and CDR2 SQIVND (reference sequence). Written as DNA, the CDR3 is TGTGCCAGTAGGAAAACCGGGACACATAATAATTCACCCCTCCACTTT. Protein: CASRKTGTHNNSPLHF. The whole variable domain, filled in from reference TRBV19 and TRBJ1-6, reads DGGITQSPKYLFRKEGQNVTLSCEQNLNHDAMYWYRQDPGQGLRLIYYSQIVNDFQKGDIAEGYSVSREKKESFPLTVTSAQKNPTAFYLCASRKTGTHNNSPLHFGNGTRLTVT.

This rearrangement joins TRBV27 to TRBJ2-3, with TRBD2 identical over 9 bases. V lost 2 bases and J lost 2; bases outside the gene matches: 2. Per germline, CDR1 MNHEY and CDR2 SMNVEV (reference sequence). The CDR3 has 15 residues. Here the CDR3 reads CASSLLAGLTDTQYF. As DNA, the CDR3 is TGTGCCAGCAGTTTACTAGCGGGACTCACAGATACGCAGTATTTT.

This rearrangement joins TRBV30 to TRBJ1-1; D uncertain. The CDR3 totals 14 residues. The germline V gene has CDR1 GTSNPN and CDR2 SVGIG (reference sequence). Trimming took off 0 bases at V and 5 bases at J, with 13 bases between the two ends. In nucleotides, the CDR3 is TGTGCCTGGAGTGTGACTCTGGGTATAACTGAAGCTTTCTTT. The encoded protein is CAWSVTLGITEAFF. Using reference TRBV30 and TRBJ1-1 for the parts outside the CDR3, the full variable domain is SQTIHQWPATLVQPVGSPLSLECTVEGTSNPNLYWYRQAAGRGLQLLFYSVGIGQISSEVPQNLSASRPQDRQFILSSKKLLLSDSGFYLCAWSVTLGITEAFFGQGTRLTVV.